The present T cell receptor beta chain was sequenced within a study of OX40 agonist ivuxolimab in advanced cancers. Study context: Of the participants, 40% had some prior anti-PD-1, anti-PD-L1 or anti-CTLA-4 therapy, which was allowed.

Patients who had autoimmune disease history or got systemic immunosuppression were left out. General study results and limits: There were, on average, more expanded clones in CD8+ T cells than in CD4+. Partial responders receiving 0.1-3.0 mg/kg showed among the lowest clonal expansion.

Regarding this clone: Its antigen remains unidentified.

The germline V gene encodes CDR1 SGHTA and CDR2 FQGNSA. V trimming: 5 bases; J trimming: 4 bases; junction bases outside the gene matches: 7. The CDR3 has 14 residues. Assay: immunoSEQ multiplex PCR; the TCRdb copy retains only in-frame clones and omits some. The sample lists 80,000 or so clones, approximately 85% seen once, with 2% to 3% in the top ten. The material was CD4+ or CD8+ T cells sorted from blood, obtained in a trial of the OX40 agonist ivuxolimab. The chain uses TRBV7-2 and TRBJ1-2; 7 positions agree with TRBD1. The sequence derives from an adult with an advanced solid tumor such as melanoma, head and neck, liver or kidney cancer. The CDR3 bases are TGTGCCAGCAGCCGAGGCGACAGGGCCTATGGCTACACCTTC. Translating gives CASSRGDRAYGYTF.